A single sample is the source of the 11 T cell receptor beta chains below, sequenced in a study of shared clonotypes between healthy human individuals. Produced via immunoSEQ multiplex PCR; TCRdb's table is partial and in-frame only. The table includes about 1 million clones, roughly 70% detected once. Sequencing used memory CD4+ T cells sorted from blood. The subset was: CD45RA-negative fraction. The receptors shown here come from a man aged 18 to 29 in good health.

V is TRBV23-1 and J is TRBJ1-2, with TRBD1 matching over 11 bases. TRBV23-1 is assigned to the ORF class and has an uncertain function. The CDR3 consists of 15 residues. The J segment lost 5 bases and the V segment lost 4 bases, leaving 6 bases of the junction unmatched. CDR3: CASSRTGQGEYGYTF. Here the CDR3 DNA reads TGCGCCAGCAGTCGGACGGGACAGGGGGAATATGGCTACACCTTC.

The chain has TRBV21-1 and TRBJ2-7; the D segment call TRBD2 is taken from the table without a DNA check. TRBV21-1 is a recognized pseudogene. The CDR3 consists of 15 residues. The CDR3 nucleotides read TGTGCCAGCAGCACGGGACTAGCGGGGATATACGAGCAGTACTTC. Translation: CASSTGLAGIYEQYF.

This CDR3 is CASSLRPANTEAFF. In nucleotides, the CDR3 is TGCGCCAGCAGCTTGCGACCAGCGAACACTGAAGCTTTCTTT. This chain connects TRBV5-1 to TRBJ1-1; no reliable D call. Trimming left V 1 base short and J 1 base short, with 8 bases between. The CDR3 runs 14 residues. The germline V gene has CDR1 SGHRS and CDR2 YFSETQ.

Notes on this clone: Within the sample, other DNA sequences also encode this same CDR3. This rearrangement joins TRBV18 to TRBJ2-7; tentatively, D is TRBD1 or TRBD2 (5 bases each). The CDR3 loop spans 14 amino acids. V lost 3 bases to trimming and J lost 2 bases, with 11 bases between them. Per the germline V gene, CDR1 is KGHSH and CDR2 is LQKENI. The CDR3 protein is CASSPGTGTYEQYF. For the CDR3, the DNA is TGTGCCAGCTCACCGGGGACGGGAACCTACGAGCAGTACTTC.

This sequence joins TRBV27 and TRBJ1-3; D gene unclear. Trimming pared 5 bases from V and 0 bases from J, leaving 8 bases between. Germline CDR1 and CDR2: MNHEY and SMNVEV (reference sequence). The CDR3 extends over 14 amino acids. The CDR3 region is CASSPVASGNTIYF. The CDR3, as DNA: TGTGCCAGCAGTCCCGTGGCCTCTGGAAACACCATATATTTT.

As regards this clone: One junction end disagrees with the germline gene, perhaps due to a read error. The chain is built from TRBV19 and TRBJ1-2, with a tentative D call TRBD1 (6 bases). Germline values: CDR1 LNHDA, CDR2 SQIVND (reference sequence). The CDR3 length is 15 residues. CDR3 nucleotides: TGTGTCAGTAGTTCTCCACAGGGCTATGGCTATGGCTACACCTTC. Translating gives CVSSSPQGYGYGYTF.

The rearrangement uses TRBV7-2 and TRBJ2-5; TRBD2 might be the D (6 bases). The CDR3 extends over 13 amino acids. V dropped 5 bases and J dropped 9 bases, with 16 bases sitting between them. Germline values: CDR1 SGHTA, CDR2 FQGNSA. Here the CDR3 reads CASSTGVAWPQYF. The CDR3 DNA follows: TGTGCCAGCAGCACGGGGGTAGCGTGGCCCCAGTACTTC. Full variable domain (missing parts from reference TRBV7-2 and TRBJ2-5): GAGVSQSPSNKVTEKGKDVELRCDPISGHTALYWYRQSLGQGLEFLIYFQGNSAPDKSGLPSDRFSAERTGGSVSTLTIQRTQQEDSAVYLCASSTGVAWPQYFGPGTRLLVL.

The chain combines TRBV28 with TRBJ1-2; 9 bases map to TRBD1. The CDR3 length is 16 residues. V lost 4 bases to trimming and J lost 7 bases; unmatched junction nucleotides: 13. Germline CDR1 is MDHEN and CDR2 is SYDVKM. CDR3 protein: CASSSPSAGQGGGYTF. DNA for the CDR3: TGTGCCAGCAGTTCTCCCTCGGCGGGACAGGGTGGTGGCTACACCTTC.

This chain joins TRBV7-9 and TRBJ2-5, with a tentative D call TRBD1 (5 bases). The DNA end is a closer match to TRBJ2-7, so the J assignment may be wrong. Germline V gene data show CDR1 as SEHNR and CDR2 as FQNEAQ (reference sequence). The CDR3 runs 14 residues. The CDR3 loop reads CASSPNPPGIEQYF. The DNA of the CDR3 is TGTGCCAGCAGCCCCAACCCCCCAGGGATCGAGCAGTACTTC.

The chain recombines TRBV5-1 with TRBJ2-1; 7 bases agree with TRBD1. This CDR3 comprises 15 residues. J lost 9 bases, V lost 4 bases, and 13 bases had no gene match. CDR1 is SGHRS and CDR2 is YFSETQ in the germline V gene. CDR3 bases: TGCGCCAGCAGCGGGACAGTTAAAGGAGGTGGTGAGCAGTTCTTC. Protein: CASSGTVKGGGEQFF.

The V and J genes are TRBV9 and TRBJ1-6, with TRBD1 matching 9 bases. The CDR3 is 16 amino acids. From germline, CDR1 is SGDLS and CDR2 YYNGEE. The trim removed 4 bases at V and 1 base at J, leaving 3 bases unmatched. In nucleotides, the CDR3 is TGTGCCAGCAGCCGGGACAGGGAGTCCTATAATTCACCCCTCCACTTT. Translated: CASSRDRESYNSPLHF.